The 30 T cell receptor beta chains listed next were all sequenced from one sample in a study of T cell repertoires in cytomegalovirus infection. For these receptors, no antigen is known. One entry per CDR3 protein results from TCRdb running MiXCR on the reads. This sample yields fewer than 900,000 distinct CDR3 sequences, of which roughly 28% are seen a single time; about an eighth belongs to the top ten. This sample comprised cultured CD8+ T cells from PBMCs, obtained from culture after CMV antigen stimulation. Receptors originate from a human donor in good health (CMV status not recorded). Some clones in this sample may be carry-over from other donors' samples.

The CDR3 is CASSLGIEQPQHF. In DNA, the CDR3 is TGTGCCAGCAGTTTAGGGATAGAACAGCCCCAGCATTTT. V and J are TRBV28 and TRBJ1-5; D is unresolved. The germline V gene encodes CDR1 MDHEN and CDR2 SYDVKM. Trimming left V 2 bases short and J 7 bases short, with 9 bases between. CDR3 length: 13 residues.

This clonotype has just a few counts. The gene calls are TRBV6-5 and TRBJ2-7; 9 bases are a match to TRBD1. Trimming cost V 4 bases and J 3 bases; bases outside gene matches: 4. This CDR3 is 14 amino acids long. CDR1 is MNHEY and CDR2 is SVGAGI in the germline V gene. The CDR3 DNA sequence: TGTGCCAGCAGTTGGTTGGACAGGGGCTACGAGCAGTACTTC. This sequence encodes CASSWLDRGYEQYF.

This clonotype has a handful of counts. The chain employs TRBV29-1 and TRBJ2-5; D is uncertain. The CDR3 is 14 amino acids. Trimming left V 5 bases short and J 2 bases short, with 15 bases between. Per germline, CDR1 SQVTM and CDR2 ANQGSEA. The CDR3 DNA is TGCAGCGTTCTCCCGCTCGGGTCACAAGAGACCCAGTACTTC. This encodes CSVLPLGSQETQYF.

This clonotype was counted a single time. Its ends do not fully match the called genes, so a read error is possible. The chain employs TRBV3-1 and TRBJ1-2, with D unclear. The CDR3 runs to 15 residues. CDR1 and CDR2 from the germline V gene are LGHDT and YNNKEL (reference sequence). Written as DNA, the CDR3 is TGTGCCAGCAGACAAGGACGGGCGACTAACTATGGCTACACCTTC. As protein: CASRQGRATNYGYTF. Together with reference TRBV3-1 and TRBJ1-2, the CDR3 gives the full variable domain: DTAVSQTPKYLVTQMGNDKSIKCEQNLGHDTMYWYKQDSKKFLKIMFSYNNKELIINETVPNRFSPKSPDKAHLNLHINSLELGDSAVYFCASRQGRATNYGYTFGSGTRLTVV.

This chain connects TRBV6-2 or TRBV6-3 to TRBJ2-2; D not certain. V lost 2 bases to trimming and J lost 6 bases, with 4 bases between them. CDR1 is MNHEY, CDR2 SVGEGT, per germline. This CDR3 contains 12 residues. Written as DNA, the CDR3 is TGTGCCAGCAGTTACCCCGCCGGGGAGCTGTTTTTT. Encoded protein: CASSYPAGELFF.

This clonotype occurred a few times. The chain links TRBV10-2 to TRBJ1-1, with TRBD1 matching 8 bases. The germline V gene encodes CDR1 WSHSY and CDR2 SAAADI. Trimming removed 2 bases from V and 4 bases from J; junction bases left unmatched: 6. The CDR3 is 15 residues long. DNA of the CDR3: TGCGCCAGCAGTGAGGCAGGGGGCCGGGTCACTGAAGCTTTCTTT. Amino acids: CASSEAGGRVTEAFF.

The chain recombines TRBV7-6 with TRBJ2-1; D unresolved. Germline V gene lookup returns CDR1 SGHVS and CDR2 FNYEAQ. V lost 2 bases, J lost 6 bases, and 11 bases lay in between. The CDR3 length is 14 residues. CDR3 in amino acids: CASSLNPSSNEQFF. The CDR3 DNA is TGTGCCAGCAGCTTAAACCCCTCGAGCAATGAGCAGTTCTTC.

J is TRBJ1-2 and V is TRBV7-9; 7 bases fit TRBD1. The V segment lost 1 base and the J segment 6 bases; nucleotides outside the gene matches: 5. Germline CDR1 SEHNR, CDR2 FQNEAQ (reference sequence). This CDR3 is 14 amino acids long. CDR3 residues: CASSLGTGQDGYTF. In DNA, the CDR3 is TGTGCCAGCAGCTTAGGGACAGGCCAGGATGGCTACACCTTC.

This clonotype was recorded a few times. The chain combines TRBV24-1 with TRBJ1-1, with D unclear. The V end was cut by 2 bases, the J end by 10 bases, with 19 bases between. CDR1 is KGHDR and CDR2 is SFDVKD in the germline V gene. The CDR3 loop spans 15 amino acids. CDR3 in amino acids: CATSDSLNPTKGAFF. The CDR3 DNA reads TGTGCCACCAGTGATTCACTCAACCCAACAAAGGGAGCTTTCTTT.

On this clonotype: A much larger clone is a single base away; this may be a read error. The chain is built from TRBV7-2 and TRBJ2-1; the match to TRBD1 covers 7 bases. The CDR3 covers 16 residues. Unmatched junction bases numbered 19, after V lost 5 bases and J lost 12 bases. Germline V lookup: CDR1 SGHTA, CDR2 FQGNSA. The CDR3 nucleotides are TGTGCCAGCAGCCCCTCCGGGACAGCTAACACGGTGGGGCAGTTCTTC. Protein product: CASSPSGTANTVGQFF.

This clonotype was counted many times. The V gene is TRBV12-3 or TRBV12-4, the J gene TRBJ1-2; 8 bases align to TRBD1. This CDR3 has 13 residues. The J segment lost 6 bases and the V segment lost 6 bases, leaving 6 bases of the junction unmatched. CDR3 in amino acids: CASSPDRVNGYTF. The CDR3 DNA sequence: TGTGCCAGCAGCCCGGACAGGGTGAATGGCTACACCTTC.

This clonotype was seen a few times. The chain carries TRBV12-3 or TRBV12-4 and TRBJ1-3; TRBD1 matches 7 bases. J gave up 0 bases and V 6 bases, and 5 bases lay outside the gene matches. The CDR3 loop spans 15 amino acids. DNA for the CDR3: TGTGCCAGCAGGCCGGGACAGTTCTCTGGAAACACCATATATTTT. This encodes CASRPGQFSGNTIYF.

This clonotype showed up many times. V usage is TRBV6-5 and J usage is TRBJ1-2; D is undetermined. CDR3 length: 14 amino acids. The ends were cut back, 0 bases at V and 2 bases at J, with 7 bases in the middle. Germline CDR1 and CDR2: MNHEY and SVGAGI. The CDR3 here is CASSYSGFNYGYTF. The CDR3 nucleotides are TGTGCCAGCAGTTACTCAGGGTTCAACTATGGCTACACCTTC.

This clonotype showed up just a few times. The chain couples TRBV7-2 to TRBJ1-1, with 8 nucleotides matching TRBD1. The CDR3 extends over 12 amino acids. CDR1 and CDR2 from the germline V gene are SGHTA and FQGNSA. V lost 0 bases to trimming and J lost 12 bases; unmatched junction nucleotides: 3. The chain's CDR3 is CASSLADRVTFF. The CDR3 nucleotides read TGTGCCAGCAGCTTAGCGGACAGGGTGACTTTCTTT.

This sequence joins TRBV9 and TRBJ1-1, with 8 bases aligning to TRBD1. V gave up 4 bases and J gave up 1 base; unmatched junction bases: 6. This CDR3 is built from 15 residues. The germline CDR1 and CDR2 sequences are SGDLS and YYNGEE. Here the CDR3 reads CASSTLTGANTEAFF. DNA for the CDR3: TGTGCCAGCAGCACCTTGACAGGGGCGAACACTGAAGCTTTCTTT.

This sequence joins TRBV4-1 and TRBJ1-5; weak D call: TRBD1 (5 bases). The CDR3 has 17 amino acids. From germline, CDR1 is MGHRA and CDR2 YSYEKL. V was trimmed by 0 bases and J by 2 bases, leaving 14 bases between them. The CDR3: CASSQEFMTAGNQPQHF. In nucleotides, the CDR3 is TGCGCCAGCAGCCAAGAATTCATGACAGCGGGCAATCAGCCCCAGCATTTT.

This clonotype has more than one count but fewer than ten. CDR3 bases: TGTGCCAGCAGTGTGGTGGCGGGGGGGCACGAGCAGTACGTC. Translation: CASSVVAGGHEQYV. V gene TRBV27 combines with J gene TRBJ2-7, with TRBD2 matching 9 bases. Germline CDR1 and CDR2: MNHEY and SMNVEV (reference sequence). Trimming cost V 5 bases and J 5 bases; bases outside gene matches: 7. The CDR3 is made up of 14 amino acids.

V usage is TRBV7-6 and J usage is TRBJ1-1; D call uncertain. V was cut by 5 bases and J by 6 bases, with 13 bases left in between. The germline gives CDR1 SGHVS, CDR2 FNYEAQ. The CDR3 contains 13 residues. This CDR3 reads CASSRQAGAEAFF. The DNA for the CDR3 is TGTGCCAGCAGCAGGCAGGCGGGAGCTGAAGCTTTCTTT.

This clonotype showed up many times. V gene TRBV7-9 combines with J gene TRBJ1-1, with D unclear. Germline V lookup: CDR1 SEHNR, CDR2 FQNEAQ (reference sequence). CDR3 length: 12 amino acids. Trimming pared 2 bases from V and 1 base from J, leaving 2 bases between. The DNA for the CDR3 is TGTGCCAGCAGCTTAAAGAACACTGAAGCTTTCTTT. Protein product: CASSLKNTEAFF. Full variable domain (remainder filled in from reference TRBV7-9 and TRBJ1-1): DTGVSQNPRHKITKRGQNVTFRCDPISEHNRLYWYRQTLGQGPEFLTYFQNEAQLEKSRLLSDRFSAERPKGSFSTLEIQRTEQGDSAMYLCASSLKNTEAFFGQGTRLTVV.

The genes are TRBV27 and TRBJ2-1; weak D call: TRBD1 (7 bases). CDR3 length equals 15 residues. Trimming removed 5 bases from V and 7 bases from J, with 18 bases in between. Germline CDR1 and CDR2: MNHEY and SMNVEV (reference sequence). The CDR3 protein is CASSRARGAGNEQFF. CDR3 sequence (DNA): TGTGCCAGCAGTCGCGCCAGGGGGGCCGGAAATGAGCAGTTCTTC.

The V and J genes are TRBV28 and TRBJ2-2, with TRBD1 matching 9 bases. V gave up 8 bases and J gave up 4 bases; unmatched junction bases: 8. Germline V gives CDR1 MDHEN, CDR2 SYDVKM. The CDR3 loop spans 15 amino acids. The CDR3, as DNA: TGTGCCAGCCCTAGGAGGACAGGGGTCACCGGGGAGCTGTTTTTT. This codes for CASPRRTGVTGELFF.

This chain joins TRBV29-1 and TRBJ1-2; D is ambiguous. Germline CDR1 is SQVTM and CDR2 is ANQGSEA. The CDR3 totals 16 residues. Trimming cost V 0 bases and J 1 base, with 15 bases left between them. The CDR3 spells CSVEDDPPLINYGYTF. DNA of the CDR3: TGCAGCGTTGAAGATGACCCCCCACTTATTAACTATGGCTACACCTTC.

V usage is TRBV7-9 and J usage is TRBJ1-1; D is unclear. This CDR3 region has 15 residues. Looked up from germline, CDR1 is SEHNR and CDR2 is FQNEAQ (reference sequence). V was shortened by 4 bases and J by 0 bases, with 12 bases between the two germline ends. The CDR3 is CASSSHQVLNTEAFF. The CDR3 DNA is TGTGCCAGCAGCTCGCATCAGGTCTTGAACACTGAAGCTTTCTTT.

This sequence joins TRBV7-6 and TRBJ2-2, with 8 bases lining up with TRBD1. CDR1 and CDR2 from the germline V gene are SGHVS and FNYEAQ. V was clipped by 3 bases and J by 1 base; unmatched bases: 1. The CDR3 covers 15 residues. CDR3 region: CASSFRGQNTGELFF. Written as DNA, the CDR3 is TGTGCCAGCAGCTTCAGGGGGCAGAACACCGGGGAGCTGTTTTTT.

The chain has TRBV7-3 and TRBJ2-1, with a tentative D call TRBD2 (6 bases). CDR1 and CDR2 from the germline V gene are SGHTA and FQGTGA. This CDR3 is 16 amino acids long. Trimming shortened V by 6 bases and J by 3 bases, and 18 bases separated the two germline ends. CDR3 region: CASSPGLRRLYNEQFF. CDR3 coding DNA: TGTGCCAGCAGTCCGGGACTCCGTCGGCTCTACAATGAGCAGTTCTTC.

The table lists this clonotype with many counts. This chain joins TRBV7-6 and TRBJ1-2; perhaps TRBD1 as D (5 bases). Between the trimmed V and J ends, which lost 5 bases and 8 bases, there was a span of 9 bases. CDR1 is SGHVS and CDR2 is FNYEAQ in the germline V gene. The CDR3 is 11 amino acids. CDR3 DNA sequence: TGTGCCAGCAGCCCCCCAGGGGGCTACACCTTC. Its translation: CASSPPGGYTF.

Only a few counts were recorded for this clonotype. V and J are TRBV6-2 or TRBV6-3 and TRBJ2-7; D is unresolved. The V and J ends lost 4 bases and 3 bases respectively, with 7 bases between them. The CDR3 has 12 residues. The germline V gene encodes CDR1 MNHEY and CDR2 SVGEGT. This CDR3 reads CASSSTIYEQYV. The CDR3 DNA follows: TGTGCCAGCAGTTCTACTATCTACGAGCAGTACGTC.

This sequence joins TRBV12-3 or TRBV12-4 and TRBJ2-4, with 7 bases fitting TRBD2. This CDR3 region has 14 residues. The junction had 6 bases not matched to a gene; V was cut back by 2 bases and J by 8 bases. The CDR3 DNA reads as TGTGCCAGCAGTTTACGCCAGGCGGGGGACATTCAGTACTTC. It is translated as CASSLRQAGDIQYF.

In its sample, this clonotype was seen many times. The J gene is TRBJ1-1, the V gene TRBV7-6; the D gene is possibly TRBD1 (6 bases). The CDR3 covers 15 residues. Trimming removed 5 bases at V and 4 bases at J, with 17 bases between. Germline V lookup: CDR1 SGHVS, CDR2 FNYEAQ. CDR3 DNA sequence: TGTGCCAGCAGCCCAGGCGGCAGGGGAGGCACTGAAGCTTTCTTT. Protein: CASSPGGRGGTEAFF.

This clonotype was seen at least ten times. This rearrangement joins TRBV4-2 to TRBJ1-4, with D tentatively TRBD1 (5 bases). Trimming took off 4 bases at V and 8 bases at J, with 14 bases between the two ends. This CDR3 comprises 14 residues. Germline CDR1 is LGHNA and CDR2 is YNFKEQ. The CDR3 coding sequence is TGTGCCAGCAGCCCCGGGACGGGACCCGAAAAACTGTTTTTT. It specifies CASSPGTGPEKLFF.